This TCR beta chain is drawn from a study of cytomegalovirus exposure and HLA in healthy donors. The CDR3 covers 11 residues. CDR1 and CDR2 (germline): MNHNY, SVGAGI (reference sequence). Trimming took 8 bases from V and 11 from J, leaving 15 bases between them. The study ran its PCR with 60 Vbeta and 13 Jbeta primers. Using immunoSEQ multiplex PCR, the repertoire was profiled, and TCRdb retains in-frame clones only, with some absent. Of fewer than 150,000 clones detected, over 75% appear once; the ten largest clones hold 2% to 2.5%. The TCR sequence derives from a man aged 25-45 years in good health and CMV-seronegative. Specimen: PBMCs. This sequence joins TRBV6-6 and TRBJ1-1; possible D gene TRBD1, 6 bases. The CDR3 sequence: CASGQLQGAFF. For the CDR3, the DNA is TGTGCCAGCGGACAATTACAGGGTGCTTTCTTT.